The present TCR beta chain was sequenced within a study of cytomegalovirus exposure and HLA in healthy donors. Primers for the PCR totalled 60 Vbeta and 13 Jbeta. Measured with immunoSEQ multiplex PCR; TCRdb has only the in-frame clones, and not every one. The data show about 71,000 clones, with about 70% seen just once and roughly 10% held by the top ten. V shed 4 bases and J shed 0 bases, with 14 bases lying between them. The CDR3 contains 16 residues. Per the germline V gene, CDR1 is SGHNT and CDR2 is YYREEE (reference sequence). The chain recombines TRBV5-4 with TRBJ2-1, with a possible D match to TRBD2 (6 bases). This TCR came from a woman in her fifties or sixties in good health and CMV-seropositive. Sequences were obtained from PBMCs. CDR3 in amino acids: CASSAGIKSSYNEQFF. The CDR3 nucleotides are TGTGCCAGCAGCGCGGGGATTAAGAGCTCCTACAATGAGCAGTTCTTC.